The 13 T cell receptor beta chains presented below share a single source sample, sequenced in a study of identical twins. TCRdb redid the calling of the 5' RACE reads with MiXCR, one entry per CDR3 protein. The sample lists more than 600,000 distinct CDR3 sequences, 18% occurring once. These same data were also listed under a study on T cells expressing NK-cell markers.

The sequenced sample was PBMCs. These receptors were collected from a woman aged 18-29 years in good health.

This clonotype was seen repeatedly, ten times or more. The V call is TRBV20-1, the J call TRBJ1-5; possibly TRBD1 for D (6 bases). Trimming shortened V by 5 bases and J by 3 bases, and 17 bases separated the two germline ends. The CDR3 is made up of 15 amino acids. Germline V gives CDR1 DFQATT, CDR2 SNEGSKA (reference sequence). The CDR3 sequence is CSAGRVDSINQPQHF. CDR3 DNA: TGCAGTGCTGGACGTGTGGACAGCATCAATCAGCCCCAGCATTTT.

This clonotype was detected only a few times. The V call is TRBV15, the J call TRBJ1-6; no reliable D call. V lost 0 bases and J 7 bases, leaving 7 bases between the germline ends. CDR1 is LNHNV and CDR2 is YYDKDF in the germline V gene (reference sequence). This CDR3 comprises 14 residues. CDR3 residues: CATSRDGGNSPLHF. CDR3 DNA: TGTGCCACCAGCAGAGATGGCGGAAATTCACCCCTCCACTTT.

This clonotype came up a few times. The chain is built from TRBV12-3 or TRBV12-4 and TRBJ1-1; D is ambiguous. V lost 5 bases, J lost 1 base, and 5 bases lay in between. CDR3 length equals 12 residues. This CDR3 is CASSDKNTEAFF. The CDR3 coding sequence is TGTGCCAGCAGTGACAAGAACACTGAAGCTTTCTTT.

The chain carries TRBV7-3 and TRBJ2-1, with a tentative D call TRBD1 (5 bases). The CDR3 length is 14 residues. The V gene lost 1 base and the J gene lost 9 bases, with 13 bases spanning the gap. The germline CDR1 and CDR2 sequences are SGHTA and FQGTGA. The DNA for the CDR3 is TGTGCCAGCAGCTTAAAGGGGCGAGGTGCTGAGCAGTTCTTC. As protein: CASSLKGRGAEQFF.

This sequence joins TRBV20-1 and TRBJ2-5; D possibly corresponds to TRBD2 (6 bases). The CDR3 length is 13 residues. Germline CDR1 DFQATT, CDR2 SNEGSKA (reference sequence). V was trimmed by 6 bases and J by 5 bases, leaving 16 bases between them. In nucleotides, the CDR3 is TGCAGTGCCATGGGGGGAACCCGGGAGACCCAGTACTTC. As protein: CSAMGGTRETQYF.

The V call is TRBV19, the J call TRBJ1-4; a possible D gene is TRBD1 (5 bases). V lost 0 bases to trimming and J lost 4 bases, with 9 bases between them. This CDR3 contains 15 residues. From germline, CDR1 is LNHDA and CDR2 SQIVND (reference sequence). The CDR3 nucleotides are TGTGCCAGTAGTATAGAAGGGGACCGTAATGAAAAACTGTTTTTT. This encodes CASSIEGDRNEKLFF.

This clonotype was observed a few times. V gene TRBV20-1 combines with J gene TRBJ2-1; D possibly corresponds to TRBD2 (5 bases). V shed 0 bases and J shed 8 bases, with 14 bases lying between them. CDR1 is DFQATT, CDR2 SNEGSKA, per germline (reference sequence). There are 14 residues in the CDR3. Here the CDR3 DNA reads TGCAGTGCTAGAGATCGCAGTAGCGCGGATGAGCAGTTCTTC. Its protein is CSARDRSSADEQFF.

The CDR3 loop is CSAIPASGTWNEQFF. The CDR3 DNA is TGCAGTGCTATACCCGCCTCCGGGACTTGGAATGAGCAGTTCTTC. V usage is TRBV20-1 and J usage is TRBJ2-1, with D perhaps TRBD2 (6 bases). This CDR3 has 15 residues. Germline CDR1 DFQATT, CDR2 SNEGSKA (reference sequence). The germline V and J ends were trimmed by 4 bases and 7 bases, with 20 bases remaining between them.

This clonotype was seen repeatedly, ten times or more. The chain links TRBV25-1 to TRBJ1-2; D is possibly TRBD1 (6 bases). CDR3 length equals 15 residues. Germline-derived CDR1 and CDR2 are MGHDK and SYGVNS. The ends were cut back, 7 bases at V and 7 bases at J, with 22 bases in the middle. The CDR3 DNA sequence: TGTGCCAGCACAGCACCCGGACAGCGATCGGGTGGCTACACCTTC. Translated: CASTAPGQRSGGYTF.

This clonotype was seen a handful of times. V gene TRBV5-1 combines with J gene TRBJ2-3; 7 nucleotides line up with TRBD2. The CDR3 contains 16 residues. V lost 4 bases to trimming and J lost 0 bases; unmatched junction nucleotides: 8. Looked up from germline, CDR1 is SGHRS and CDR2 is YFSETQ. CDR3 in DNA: TGCGCCAGCAGCCCGGTCGAGACTAGCAGCACAGATACGCAGTATTTT. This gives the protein CASSPVETSSTDTQYF.

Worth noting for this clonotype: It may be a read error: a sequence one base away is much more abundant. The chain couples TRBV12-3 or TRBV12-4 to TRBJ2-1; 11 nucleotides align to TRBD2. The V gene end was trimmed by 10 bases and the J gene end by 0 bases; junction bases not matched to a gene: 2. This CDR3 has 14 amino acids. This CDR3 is CATLAGGSYNEQFF. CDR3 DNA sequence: TGTGCCACCCTAGCGGGGGGCTCCTACAATGAGCAGTTCTTC.

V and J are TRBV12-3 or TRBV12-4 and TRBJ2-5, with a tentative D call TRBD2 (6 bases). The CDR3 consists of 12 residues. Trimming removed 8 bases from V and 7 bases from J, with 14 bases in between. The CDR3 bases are TGTGCCAGCGGGACTCCCCCGGGGACCCAGTACTTC. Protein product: CASGTPPGTQYF.

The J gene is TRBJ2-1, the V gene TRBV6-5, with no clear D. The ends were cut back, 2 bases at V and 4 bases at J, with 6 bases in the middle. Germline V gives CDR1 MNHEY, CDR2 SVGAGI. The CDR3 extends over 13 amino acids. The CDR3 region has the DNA TGTGCCAGCAGTTACACGTTATACAATGAGCAGTTCTTC. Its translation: CASSYTLYNEQFF.